One sample yielded the 24 T cell receptor beta chains listed below, sequenced in a study of blood T cell repertoires in COVID-19. Clones were read by immunoSEQ multiplex PCR, and TCRdb kept only the in-frame ones, dropping some. There are over 50,000 clones in the sample; roughly three quarters occur only once, and more than 15% lies in the top ten. Sequencing was performed on peripheral blood. These receptor sequences come from a man at least 80 years old with acute or convalescent COVID-19.

The chain employs TRBV5-6 and TRBJ1-6; D call uncertain. The germline gives CDR1 SGHDT, CDR2 YYEEEE. The V end was cut by 0 bases, the J end by 7 bases, with 5 bases between. The CDR3 extends over 13 amino acids. The DNA of the CDR3 is TGTGCCAGCAGCTTGGATCCAAATTCACCCCTCCACTTT. Residues: CASSLDPNSPLHF.

The chain employs TRBV11-2 and TRBJ2-4; a weak D match, TRBD2 (6 bases). V gave up 1 base and J gave up 1 base, with 20 bases separating them. The V gene's germline CDR1 is SGHAT and CDR2 FQNNGV. This CDR3 has 19 residues. CDR3: CASSLAGEQGYRAKNIQYF. CDR3 coding DNA: TGTGCCAGCAGCTTAGCGGGGGAACAAGGGTATAGGGCCAAAAACATTCAGTACTTC.

This chain connects TRBV24-1 to TRBJ1-5, with D perhaps TRBD1 (5 bases). Trimming removed 7 bases at V and 0 bases at J, with 21 bases between. CDR1 and CDR2 from the germline V gene are KGHDR and SFDVKD. The CDR3 sequence is 18 residues long. CDR3 region: CATSHPRGTYDSNQPQHF. The DNA of the CDR3 is TGTGCCACCAGCCACCCAAGGGGAACCTACGATAGCAATCAGCCCCAGCATTTT.

The V and J genes are TRBV19 and TRBJ1-3; D is ambiguous. This CDR3 spans 11 amino acids. V lost 8 bases, J lost 3 bases, and 5 bases lay in between. Germline V gene sequence: CDR1 LNHDA, CDR2 SQIVND (reference sequence). The CDR3 nucleotides read TGTGCCAGTTTCGTTGGAAACACCATATATTTT. Protein sequence: CASFVGNTIYF.

This clone is a singleton in its sample. The rearrangement joins TRBV19 to TRBJ2-5; TRBD1 matches 10 bases. This CDR3 comprises 15 residues. Losses at the gene ends were 3 bases for V and 5 bases for J; bases not matched to a gene: 6. Germline values: CDR1 LNHDA, CDR2 SQIVND (reference sequence). The CDR3 DNA reads TGTGCCAGTAGTATTTTGGGACAGGGGTCTGAGACCCAGTACTTC. Protein: CASSILGQGSETQYF. Full variable domain (outside the CDR3, taken from reference TRBV19 and TRBJ2-5): DGGITQSPKYLFRKEGQNVTLSCEQNLNHDAMYWYRQDPGQGLRLIYYSQIVNDFQKGDIAEGYSVSREKKESFPLTVTSAQKNPTAFYLCASSILGQGSETQYFGPGTRLLVL.

The J gene is TRBJ1-2, the V gene TRBV10-1, with D tentatively TRBD1 (5 bases). The CDR3 runs to 14 residues. The germline gives CDR1 WNHNN, CDR2 SYGVQD (reference sequence). V shed 5 bases and J shed 7 bases, with 17 bases lying between them. In DNA form, the CDR3 reads TGCGCCAGCAGTCGTGTGGGGCCCAGAGGTGGCTACACCTTC. Protein product: CASSRVGPRGGYTF.

The chain is built from TRBV19 and TRBJ2-1; D is unresolved. This CDR3 region has 13 residues. The germline V gene has CDR1 LNHDA and CDR2 SQIVND (reference sequence). With 1 base removed from V and 4 bases from J, the gap between germline ends came to 5 bases. This CDR3 reads CASSIGPYNEQFF. CDR3 DNA sequence: TGTGCCAGTAGTATAGGGCCGTACAATGAGCAGTTCTTC. The complete variable domain, with remaining parts taken from reference TRBV19 and TRBJ2-1, reads DGGITQSPKYLFRKEGQNVTLSCEQNLNHDAMYWYRQDPGQGLRLIYYSQIVNDFQKGDIAEGYSVSREKKESFPLTVTSAQKNPTAFYLCASSIGPYNEQFFGPGTRLTVL.

The chain uses TRBV19 and TRBJ2-1, with D possibly being TRBD1 (5 bases). The germline V gene has CDR1 LNHDA and CDR2 SQIVND (reference sequence). CDR3 length equals 14 residues. V lost 1 base and J 9 bases, leaving 13 bases between the germline ends. CDR3 sequence reads: CASSIAGNLGEQFF. The CDR3 nucleotides are TGTGCCAGTAGTATAGCAGGGAACTTGGGTGAGCAGTTCTTC.

V is TRBV6-1 and J is TRBJ2-3; D perhaps matches TRBD2 (5 bases). The CDR3 is 14 amino acids. V was pared by 2 bases and J by 4 bases, with 10 bases between. Germline V gives CDR1 MNHNS, CDR2 SASEGT. CDR3 bases: TGTGCCAGCAGTGAAAACTCTAGCCCAGATACGCAGTATTTT. It translates to CASSENSSPDTQYF.

This chain connects TRBV5-5 to TRBJ2-1; 9 bases are shared with TRBD1. The CDR3 runs 13 residues. V lost 3 bases, J lost 8 bases, and 3 bases stayed unmatched. Germline CDR1 SGHKS, CDR2 YYEKEE (reference sequence). CDR3 sequence: CASSYDRGYEQFF. Written as DNA, the CDR3 is TGTGCCAGCAGCTACGACAGGGGGTATGAGCAGTTCTTC.

The chain joins TRBV6-5 to TRBJ2-1, with D possibly being TRBD1 (6 bases). The CDR3 is made up of 14 amino acids. CDR1 is MNHEY and CDR2 is SVGAGI in the germline V gene. The V end was cut by 8 bases, the J end by 3 bases, with 14 bases between. The CDR3 protein is CASGQPQDYNEQFF. CDR3 coding DNA: TGTGCCAGCGGACAGCCTCAGGACTACAATGAGCAGTTCTTC.

This chain joins TRBV9 and TRBJ2-7; D is possibly TRBD2 (6 bases). The CDR3 is made up of 15 amino acids. Germline CDR1 SGDLS, CDR2 YYNGEE. V was clipped by 3 bases and J by 5 bases, with 18 bases between them. The CDR3 spells CASSGTGLPYDEQYF. CDR3 sequence (DNA): TGTGCCAGCAGCGGAACGGGACTCCCCTACGACGAGCAGTACTTC.

CDR3 sequence: CASSIARTGSGYTF. The CDR3 DNA reads TGTGCCAGTAGTATAGCCCGGACAGGGAGTGGCTACACCTTC. The chain carries TRBV19 and TRBJ1-2; TRBD1 agrees at 8 bases. V gave up 1 base and J gave up 7 bases; unmatched junction bases: 5. The germline CDR1 and CDR2 sequences are LNHDA and SQIVND (reference sequence). CDR3 length equals 14 residues. Together with reference TRBV19 and TRBJ1-2, the CDR3 gives the full variable domain: DGGITQSPKYLFRKEGQNVTLSCEQNLNHDAMYWYRQDPGQGLRLIYYSQIVNDFQKGDIAEGYSVSREKKESFPLTVTSAQKNPTAFYLCASSIARTGSGYTFGSGTRLTVV.

The chain links TRBV7-2 to TRBJ2-1, with D possibly being TRBD2 (7 bases). V was cut by 6 bases and J by 1 base, with 16 bases left in between. CDR3 length: 16 residues. Germline values: CDR1 SGHTA, CDR2 FQGNSA. The CDR3 DNA sequence: TGTGCCAGCAGATCCTGGCGGGGGCCTTCCTACAATGAGCAGTTCTTC. It is translated as CASRSWRGPSYNEQFF.

The chain recombines TRBV19 with TRBJ2-1, with D perhaps TRBD2 (5 bases). This CDR3 contains 15 residues. Germline V gives CDR1 LNHDA, CDR2 SQIVND (reference sequence). V was trimmed by 8 bases and J by 0 bases, leaving 14 bases between them. The CDR3 loop reads CASEATGISYNEQFF. The CDR3 DNA is TGTGCCAGTGAGGCGACCGGGATCTCCTACAATGAGCAGTTCTTC. Together with reference TRBV19 and TRBJ2-1, the CDR3 gives the full variable domain: DGGITQSPKYLFRKEGQNVTLSCEQNLNHDAMYWYRQDPGQGLRLIYYSQIVNDFQKGDIAEGYSVSREKKESFPLTVTSAQKNPTAFYLCASEATGISYNEQFFGPGTRLTVL.

CDR3 region: CAWGALLNTEAFF. As DNA, the CDR3 is TGTGCCTGGGGTGCACTCCTGAACACTGAAGCTTTCTTT. The rearrangement joins TRBV30 to TRBJ1-1; no reliable D call. The V end lost 5 bases, the J end lost 0 bases, and 10 bases lay between the germline ends. Germline V gene sequence: CDR1 GTSNPN, CDR2 SVGIG (reference sequence). The CDR3 runs 13 residues. Full variable domain (outside the CDR3, taken from reference TRBV30 and TRBJ1-1): SQTIHQWPATLVQPVGSPLSLECTVEGTSNPNLYWYRQAAGRGLQLLFYSVGIGQISSEVPQNLSASRPQDRQFILSSKKLLLSDSGFYLCAWGALLNTEAFFGQGTRLTVV.

The V call is TRBV18, the J call TRBJ2-1; 12 positions match TRBD2. Germline trimming cut 4 bases from V and 7 bases from J; bases unmatched to any gene: 5. CDR1 and CDR2 (germline): KGHSH, LQKENI. This CDR3 contains 15 residues. DNA of the CDR3: TGTGCCAGCTCACGGGGACTAGCGGGTGTTAATGAGCAGTTCTTC. It encodes CASSRGLAGVNEQFF.

The chain has TRBV18 and TRBJ1-1; TRBD1 agrees at 8 bases. The J segment lost 4 bases and the V segment lost 8 bases, leaving 3 bases of the junction unmatched. Per the germline V gene, CDR1 is KGHSH and CDR2 is LQKENI. The CDR3 totals 12 residues. The CDR3 coding sequence is TGTGCCAGCACAGGGGGTGGCACTGAAGCTTTCTTT. The encoded protein is CASTGGGTEAFF.

The gene calls are TRBV9 and TRBJ1-2, with 8 positions matching TRBD1. This CDR3 is built from 16 residues. J lost 0 bases, V lost 2 bases, and 6 bases had no gene match. CDR1 and CDR2 from the germline V gene are SGDLS and YYNGEE. Here the CDR3 reads CASSVGTGGANYGYTF. As DNA, the CDR3 is TGTGCCAGCAGCGTGGGTACAGGGGGGGCTAACTATGGCTACACCTTC.

The V gene is TRBV6-1, the J gene TRBJ2-1; maybe TRBD2 (7 bases). With 1 base removed from V and 15 bases from J, the gap between germline ends came to 22 bases. The germline gives CDR1 MNHNS, CDR2 SASEGT. CDR3 length: 15 amino acids. CDR3 sequence (DNA): TGTGCCAGCAGTGAAGAGGGGGGGGGAGGCACGTCTGGGTTCTTC. Protein sequence: CASSEEGGGGTSGFF.

The chain combines TRBV9 with TRBJ1-1, with TRBD1 as a possible D gene (6 bases). Trimming cost V 0 bases and J 6 bases, with 18 bases left between them. Germline V gives CDR1 SGDLS, CDR2 YYNGEE. The CDR3 contains 16 residues. The chain's CDR3 is CASSVVEGRGSPEAFF. The CDR3 region has the DNA TGTGCCAGCAGCGTAGTAGAGGGCAGGGGTAGCCCTGAAGCTTTCTTT.

The V and J genes are TRBV2 and TRBJ2-1; tentatively, D is TRBD2 (6 bases). With 2 bases removed from V and 2 bases from J, the gap between germline ends came to 10 bases. The germline CDR1 and CDR2 sequences are SNHLY and FYNNEI. The CDR3 consists of 15 residues. The CDR3 protein is CASSETEGTYNEQFF. The CDR3 DNA reads TGTGCCAGCAGTGAAACGGAGGGGACCTACAATGAGCAGTTCTTC.

V usage is TRBV10-3 and J usage is TRBJ1-2; 8 nucleotides line up with TRBD1. After removal of 10 bases from V and 0 bases from J, the junction contained 4 bases not matched to a gene. Germline-derived CDR1 and CDR2 are ENHRY and SYGVKD. The CDR3 is 13 residues long. For the CDR3, the DNA is TGTGCCACCCGGACAGGGACTAACTATGGCTACACCTTC. The encoded protein is CATRTGTNYGYTF.

J is TRBJ2-1 and V is TRBV18; 10 bases are shared with TRBD2. This CDR3 has 15 amino acids. CDR1 is KGHSH, CDR2 LQKENI, per germline. Trimming took 4 bases from V and 7 from J; bases not matched to a gene: 7. The DNA of the CDR3 is TGTGCCAGCTCACTCCCGGGACTAGCGTTTAATGAGCAGTTCTTC. It codes for CASSLPGLAFNEQFF.